Listed here are 30 T cell receptor beta chains from one sample, sequenced in a study of beta chain features in type 1 diabetes. Reverse transcribing all isolated RNA meant expressed TCRB transcripts were sequenced. Sequencing was performed with immunoSEQ multiplex PCR; in TCRdb, only in-frame clones are kept and a portion is missing. The profile shows about 620,000 clones, around a sixth of them singletons. Material for sequencing was naive CD4+ T cells from blood. The receptors here all came from a man aged 18-30 years in good health.

This clone was detected only a few times. This CDR3 is CASQPGTGRIYEQYF. The CDR3 DNA sequence: TGTGCCAGCCAACCGGGGACAGGGAGAATTTACGAGCAGTACTTC. The chain uses TRBV19 and TRBJ2-7; 9 bases match TRBD1. The CDR3 sequence is 15 residues long. Germline CDR1 and CDR2: LNHDA and SQIVND (reference sequence). V dropped 9 bases and J dropped 4; count of bases not matched to a gene: 13.

This clone occurred a few times. The chain carries TRBV29-1 and TRBJ2-2; perhaps TRBD1 as D (5 bases). The CDR3 length is 11 residues. Germline CDR1 and CDR2: SQVTM and ANQGSEA. V shed 6 bases and J shed 8 bases, with 10 bases lying between them. The CDR3 DNA sequence: TGCAGCGTGGGAAAGGGGGGGGAGCTGTTTTTT. This codes for CSVGKGGELFF.

This clone was counted a few times. This chain joins TRBV7-9 and TRBJ1-1; 7 bases are a match to TRBD1. CDR3 size: 12 residues. The junction had 8 bases not matched to a gene; V was cut back by 5 bases and J by 11 bases. CDR1 and CDR2 from the germline V gene are SEHNR and FQNEAQ (reference sequence). In DNA form, the CDR3 reads TGTGCCAGCAGCACGAGACAGGGTGCGGCTTTCTTT. Amino acids: CASSTRQGAAFF.

Of note for this clone: The DNA is left out, because the CDR3 cannot be placed on it with certainty; the CDR3 is given as TCRdb lists it. The J gene is TRBJ2-5, the V gene TRBV2; the table's TRBD2 call for D was not verified on the DNA. The CDR3 comprises 11 residues, both ends counted. Germline V CDR1 and CDR2: SNHLY, FYNNEI. CDR3 protein: CASSGWAGGNF.

This clone was detected only a few times. V usage is TRBV5-6 and J usage is TRBJ2-6; unclear D gene. The CDR3 runs to 16 residues. Trimming left V 1 base short and J 0 bases short, with 8 bases between. The germline CDR1 and CDR2 sequences are SGHDT and YYEEEE. The chain's CDR3 is CASSLMSSSGANVLTF. The CDR3 region has the DNA TGTGCCAGCAGCTTGATGAGTAGCTCTGGGGCCAACGTCCTGACTTTC.

The V call is TRBV7-2, the J call TRBJ2-7; D gene uncertain. The germline V gene has CDR1 SGHTA and CDR2 FQGNSA. V shed 1 base and J shed 4 bases, with 14 bases lying between them. The CDR3 runs 15 residues. The CDR3 region has the DNA TGTGCCAGCAGCTTAGTTCCTAGTATGAAGTACGAGCAGTACTTC. Protein: CASSLVPSMKYEQYF.

The CDR3 DNA sequence: TGTGCCATCAATCCGGGACTAGTAGGAGATACGCAGTATTTT. This encodes CAINPGLVGDTQYF. V and J are TRBV10-3 and TRBJ2-3; 8 bases align to TRBD2. Germline V gene sequence: CDR1 ENHRY, CDR2 SYGVKD. The trim removed 7 bases at V and 5 bases at J, leaving 8 bases unmatched. This CDR3 has 14 amino acids.

This clone was observed a handful of times. This chain connects TRBV6-5 to TRBJ2-3; TRBD2 agrees at 7 bases. The CDR3 is 14 residues long. The ends lost 6 bases at V and 6 bases at J; junction bases unmatched: 9. Germline V gene sequence: CDR1 MNHEY, CDR2 SVGAGI. The CDR3 DNA sequence: TGTGCCAGCAGACCGGGAGGTTTCAGTGATACGCAGTATTTT. Its translation: CASRPGGFSDTQYF.

The chain uses TRBV6-1 and TRBJ1-5; no clear D gene. V was clipped by 6 bases and J by 4 bases, with 4 bases between them. Germline-derived CDR1 and CDR2 are MNHNS and SASEGT. The CDR3 covers 11 residues. In DNA form, the CDR3 reads TGTGCCAGCAGGACAAATCAGCCCCAGCATTTT. Translating it yields CASRTNQPQHF.

This chain connects TRBV5-4 to TRBJ2-2; 8 bases line up with TRBD2. The V gene end was trimmed by 2 bases and the J gene end by 6 bases; junction bases not matched to a gene: 12. The CDR3 spans 17 residues. The germline V gene encodes CDR1 SGHNT and CDR2 YYREEE (reference sequence). The CDR3 DNA sequence: TGTGCCAGCAGCTTTACTAGCGGATCCGCATTTTCCGGGGAGCTGTTTTTT. Amino acids: CASSFTSGSAFSGELFF. Together with reference TRBV5-4 and TRBJ2-2, the CDR3 gives the full variable domain: ETGVTQSPTHLIKTRGQQVTLRCSSQSGHNTVSWYQQALGQGPQFIFQYYREEENGRGNFPPRFSGLQFPNYSSELNVNALELDDSALYLCASSFTSGSAFSGELFFGEGSRLTVL.

This clone was observed a few times. V gene TRBV5-4 combines with J gene TRBJ2-7; D is perhaps TRBD2 (6 bases). V lost 1 base to trimming and J lost 0 bases, with 11 bases between them. The CDR3 sequence is 15 residues long. Looked up from germline, CDR1 is SGHNT and CDR2 is YYREEE (reference sequence). DNA for the CDR3: TGTGCCAGCAGCTTGCCAGGGACTCCCTCCTACGAGCAGTACTTC. It translates to CASSLPGTPSYEQYF.

This clone has more than one count but fewer than ten. The chain recombines TRBV6-6 with TRBJ1-2; TRBD1 aligns across 8 bases. Germline V gene sequence: CDR1 MNHNY, CDR2 SVGAGI (reference sequence). The CDR3 extends over 14 amino acids. The junction had 4 bases not matched to a gene; V was cut back by 7 bases and J by 0 bases. The CDR3 coding sequence is TGTGCCAGCACCCCGACAGGGGCTAACTATGGCTACACCTTC. Its translation is CASTPTGANYGYTF.

The chain employs TRBV7-8 and TRBJ1-2, with D unclear. Germline CDR1 and CDR2: SGHVS and FQNEAQ. V was trimmed by 1 base and J by 1 base, leaving 4 bases between them. CDR3 length equals 13 residues. The CDR3 loop reads CASSLELNYGYTF. CDR3 sequence (DNA): TGTGCCAGCAGCTTAGAACTTAACTATGGCTACACCTTC.

This CDR3 reads CSVQGYGANVLTF. Here the CDR3 DNA reads TGCAGCGTACAGGGGTATGGGGCCAACGTCCTGACTTTC. The chain has TRBV29-1 and TRBJ2-6; 7 bases are shared with TRBD1. Looked up from germline, CDR1 is SQVTM and CDR2 is ANQGSEA. V lost 6 bases, J lost 3 bases, and 2 bases stayed unmatched. The CDR3 extends over 13 amino acids.

This rearrangement joins TRBV25-1 to TRBJ1-5, with D possibly matching TRBD1 (5 bases). The V end was cut by 7 bases, the J end by 3 bases, with 19 bases between. Germline loops: CDR1 MGHDK, CDR2 SYGVNS. The CDR3 length is 16 residues. CDR3 amino acids: CASILREEGSNQPQHF. The CDR3 DNA sequence: TGTGCCAGCATTCTCCGTGAGGAGGGGTCCAATCAGCCCCAGCATTTT.

This clone has a handful of counts. The chain is built from TRBV6-5 and TRBJ2-6, with D perhaps TRBD1 (6 bases). The CDR3 length is 15 residues. Trimming shortened V by 4 bases and J by 1 base, and 8 bases separated the two germline ends. Germline CDR1 reads MNHEY; CDR2 reads SVGAGI. The CDR3 loop is CASSFQGSGANVLTF. In DNA, the CDR3 is TGTGCCAGCAGTTTTCAGGGGTCTGGGGCCAACGTCCTGACTTTC.

V gene TRBV28 combines with J gene TRBJ1-1, with 8 bases aligning to TRBD1. Per the germline V gene, CDR1 is MDHEN and CDR2 is SYDVKM. Losses at the gene ends were 6 bases for V and 6 bases for J; bases not matched to a gene: 15. The CDR3 totals 16 residues. The CDR3 sequence: CASSTGQGRANAEAFF. CDR3 in DNA: TGTGCCAGCAGCACCGGACAGGGTAGGGCTAACGCTGAAGCTTTCTTT.

This clone was counted a few times. The chain recombines TRBV25-1 with TRBJ2-5; D ambiguous. Per the germline V gene, CDR1 is MGHDK and CDR2 is SYGVNS. Trimming stripped 4 bases from V and 5 bases from J, with 8 bases between. The CDR3 totals 12 residues. The CDR3 coding sequence is TGTGCCAGCAGTGGCGGATCGGAGACCCAGTACTTC. This sequence encodes CASSGGSETQYF.

This clone was found a few times. V gene TRBV28 combines with J gene TRBJ2-4; D gene ambiguous. Trimming took 1 base from V and 0 from J, leaving 7 bases between them. Germline V gives CDR1 MDHEN, CDR2 SYDVKM. This CDR3 has 15 residues. The CDR3 coding sequence is TGTGCCAGCAGTTTATCCACAGTAGCCAAAAACATTCAGTACTTC. It encodes CASSLSTVAKNIQYF.

This clone was recorded a few times. The V gene is TRBV7-3, the J gene TRBJ2-1; 7 bases line up with TRBD2. Looked up from germline, CDR1 is SGHTA and CDR2 is FQGTGA. Trimming took 0 bases from V and 7 from J; bases not matched to a gene: 9. The CDR3 spans 16 residues. CDR3: CASSLTAGAKANEQFF. As DNA, the CDR3 is TGTGCCAGCAGCTTAACGGCGGGAGCAAAGGCAAATGAGCAGTTCTTC.

This clone was seen a few times. The chain joins TRBV4-1 to TRBJ2-5, with D possibly called TRBD1 or TRBD2 (5 bases each). Germline loops: CDR1 MGHRA, CDR2 YSYEKL. There are 15 residues in the CDR3. Trimming stripped 4 bases from V and 5 bases from J, with 17 bases between. CDR3 DNA sequence: TGCGCCAGCAGCCTCGAAGGGACCGGTGGGGAGACCCAGTACTTC. Its protein product is CASSLEGTGGETQYF.

In its sample, this clone was seen a few times. The chain uses TRBV5-8 and TRBJ1-1; no clear D gene. The CDR3 covers 12 residues. The germline CDR1 and CDR2 sequences are SGHTS and YDEGEE. The V and J ends lost 2 bases and 6 bases respectively, with 8 bases between them. CDR3 amino acids: CASSFEVSEAFF. Here the CDR3 DNA reads TGTGCCAGCAGCTTTGAAGTCTCTGAAGCTTTCTTT. The whole variable domain, filled in from reference TRBV5-8 and TRBJ1-1, reads EAGVTQSPTHLIKTRGQQATLRCSPISGHTSVYWYQQALGLGLQFLLWYDEGEERNRGNFPPRFSGRQFPNYSSELNVNALELEDSALYLCASSFEVSEAFFGQGTRLTVV.

The chain carries TRBV15 and TRBJ2-1; a possible D gene is TRBD1 (5 bases). V was pared by 8 bases and J by 0 bases, with 14 bases between. CDR1 LNHNV and CDR2 YYDKDF come from the germline V gene (reference sequence). The CDR3 consists of 15 residues. The CDR3 here is CATGAVISSYNEQFF. CDR3 DNA: TGTGCCACCGGGGCGGTTATAAGCTCCTACAATGAGCAGTTCTTC.

This clone was detected a few times. The chain combines TRBV2 with TRBJ2-7; the match to TRBD1 covers 9 bases. Trimming at V came to 6 bases and at J to 7 bases, leaving 7 bases not matched to a gene. CDR3 length: 13 amino acids. Looked up from germline, CDR1 is SNHLY and CDR2 is FYNNEI. The CDR3 DNA reads TGTGCCAGCAGCGCCGGGACAGGGACTGAGCAGTACTTC. It yields the protein CASSAGTGTEQYF.

This clone has more than one count but fewer than ten. The chain carries TRBV28 and TRBJ2-5; D ambiguous. Germline CDR1 reads MDHEN; CDR2 reads SYDVKM. There are 14 residues in the CDR3. Trimming took 1 base from V and 1 from J, leaving 7 bases between them. The CDR3 is CASSLLGIQETQYF. In DNA, the CDR3 is TGTGCCAGCAGTTTATTGGGTATCCAAGAGACCCAGTACTTC.

This clone was seen more than once but under ten times. The gene calls are TRBV4-3 and TRBJ2-5; D unclear. The V end lost 0 bases, the J end lost 4 bases, and 6 bases lay between the germline ends. Germline loops: CDR1 LGHNA, CDR2 YSLEER. This CDR3 is 13 amino acids long. Here the CDR3 DNA reads TGCGCCAGCAGCCAAGACTCAGGAGAGACCCAGTACTTC. Translation: CASSQDSGETQYF.

V usage is TRBV28 and J usage is TRBJ2-1; 8 bases line up with TRBD1. Looked up from germline, CDR1 is MDHEN and CDR2 is SYDVKM. The CDR3 consists of 15 residues. With 5 bases clipped from V and 7 bases from J, the junction kept 10 bases outside the gene matches. The CDR3 DNA follows: TGTGCCAGCAGTCTACCCGGGACAGGACTTAATGAGCAGTTCTTC. It codes for CASSLPGTGLNEQFF.

Only a few counts were recorded for this clone. This chain links TRBV19 with TRBJ2-2; the match to TRBD1 covers 7 bases. The germline V gene has CDR1 LNHDA and CDR2 SQIVND (reference sequence). J lost 3 bases, V lost 4 bases, and 8 bases had no gene match. This CDR3 comprises 16 residues. The CDR3 bases are TGTGCCAGTAGTACCCCTACCGGGACAGACACCGGGGAGCTGTTTTTT. This codes for CASSTPTGTDTGELFF.

The chain combines TRBV6-5 with TRBJ2-7, with TRBD2 matching over 7 bases. The J segment lost 0 bases and the V segment lost 0 bases, leaving 5 bases of the junction unmatched. CDR1 and CDR2 (germline): MNHEY, SVGAGI. The CDR3 totals 16 residues. In DNA, the CDR3 is TGTGCCAGCAGTTACTCAGTAGCGGGCTACTCCTACGAGCAGTACTTC. Its translation is CASSYSVAGYSYEQYF.

V gene TRBV6-6 combines with J gene TRBJ2-7; 8 nucleotides align to TRBD2. Germline loops: CDR1 MNHNY, CDR2 SVGAGI (reference sequence). The CDR3 loop spans 15 amino acids. The V and J ends lost 5 bases and 3 bases, in that order; junction bases with no gene match: 9. CDR3 region: CASSREGGGLYEQYF. DNA of the CDR3: TGTGCCAGCAGTCGGGAGGGTGGGGGCCTCTACGAGCAGTACTTC.